This T cell receptor beta chain is from a study of shared clonotypes between healthy human individuals. Study-wide findings and caveats: There were few donors, and this limited the genetic and exposure-history diversity represented. The study found lower generation probabilities in non-shared clonotypes than in those shared by all four donors.

The authors ran the assay at deep level. Sequencing used immunoSEQ multiplex PCR; TCRdb keeps in-frame clones, though not all of them. The profile shows about 700,000 clones, 90% to 95% of them singletons. There are 15 residues in the CDR3. Selected positively for CCR7 and CD45RO-negative, naive CD8 cells excluded terminally differentiated effector memory CD45RA+ cells. The study enrolled healthy HIV-negative adults without recent acute infections or vaccinations as donors. Concerning this clone itself: As yet, its antigen is unknown.

The sequence was obtained from a young man in good health. The rearrangement uses TRBV21-1 and TRBJ2-1; TRBD2 is taken as the D call from the table, unchecked against the DNA. TRBV21-1 is termed a pseudogene. Sequences were obtained from naive CD8+ T cells sorted from blood. The CDR3 here is CASTLVGSTYNEQFF. Written as DNA, the CDR3 is TGTGCCAGCACGTTGGTCGGGAGTACCTACAATGAGCAGTTCTTC.